This record looks at one T cell receptor (beta chain) sequence and its context. This entry belongs to a study of blood T cell repertoires in COVID-19. The wider study: From the United States, Italy and Spain came samples of acute and convalescent COVID-19. PBMCs, B-cell-depleted T cells, or T cells provided the cDNA or gDNA that made up the material.

In the study's own analysis: The authors estimated nucleated cell counts from reference gene primer amplification. The protocol was immunoSEQ multiplex PCR, while the TCRdb copy is restricted to in-frame clones and leaves out a portion. V and J calls plus clone size are reproduced from that table; the DNA served to infer D and trimming. The profile covers 100,000 to 150,000 clones, with 60% to 80% appearing a single time and around 2% taken by the ten largest. The CDR3 totals 16 residues. What was sequenced was peripheral blood. This sequence was found in a woman in her seventies with acute or convalescent COVID-19. V usage is TRBV21-1 and J usage is TRBJ1-3. TRBV21-1 counts as a pseudogene. The CDR3 loop reads CASSKETGISGNTIYF. CDR3 bases: TGTGCCAGCAGCAAAGAGACGGGTATCTCTGGAAACACCATATATTTT.